Listed below are T cell receptor beta chains from one sample, sequenced in a study of T cell responses to AZD1222 COVID-19 vaccine. TCRdb keeps only in-frame clones here, not all; method: immunoSEQ multiplex PCR. The repertoire holds tens of thousands of clones, around 90% seen once, with approximately 37% in the top ten. Material: peripheral blood, obtained 28 days after the second AZD1222 dose. The source of these receptors is an adult who received the AZD1222 COVID-19 vaccine. CDR3s include the opening cysteine and the closing phenylalanine or tryptophan. D genes are given only for firm matches. The size of a clone is reported for some rows only, either as once, few or many, or as a class for expanded clones.

CDR3 length	D gene	clone size	V gene	J gene	CDR3 protein	CDR3 DNA
15	TRBD1	NA	TRBV5-1	TRBJ2-7	CASSRSQGASYEQYF	TGCGCCAGCAGCCGGAGTCAGGGGGCCTCCTACGAGCAGTACTTC
16	NA	NA	TRBV7-8	TRBJ2-7	CASSFAGTGKSGEQYF	TGTGCCAGCAGCTTTGCCGGGACGGGGAAGAGTGGCGAGCAGTACTTC
12	TRBD1	NA	TRBV19	TRBJ2-5	CASRQGGETQYF	TGTGCCAGCCGACAGGGGGGCGAGACCCAGTACTTC
16	TRBD2	NA	TRBV19	TRBJ2-1	CASSTLAGEAYNEQFF	TGTGCCAGTAGTACCCTAGCGGGGGAGGCCTACAATGAGCAGTTCTTC
14	NA	NA	TRBV5-4	TRBJ1-4	CASSSQSGNEKLFF	TGTGCCAGCAGTAGTCAGTCCGGTAACGAAAAACTGTTTTTT
11	NA	NA	TRBV11-2	TRBJ2-5	CASSTVETQYF	TGTGCCAGCAGCACCGTCGAGACCCAGTACTTC
16	TRBD1	NA	TRBV5-6	TRBJ1-6	CASSWDRGRSNSPLHF	TGTGCCAGCAGCTGGGACAGGGGGCGATCTAATTCACCCCTCCACTTT
15	NA	NA	TRBV14	TRBJ1-1	CASSQVRQGAPEAFF	TGTGCCAGCAGCCAAGTGAGGCAGGGAGCCCCTGAAGCTTTCTTT
16	NA	NA	TRBV20-1	TRBJ1-1	CSASWPSVAMNTEAFF	TGCAGTGCTAGTTGGCCCTCAGTAGCAATGAACACTGAAGCTTTCTTT
15	NA	NA	TRBV4-3	TRBJ1-2	CASSQERQANYGYTF	TGCGCCAGCAGCCAAGAGAGACAGGCTAACTATGGCTACACCTTC
13	NA	NA	TRBV3-1/TRBV3-2	TRBJ1-6	CASSPIRSSPLHF	TGTGCCAGCAGCCCCATTCGGTCCTCACCCCTCCACTTT
15	TRBD2	NA	TRBV2	TRBJ2-2	CASSSSGVYTGELFF	TGTGCCAGCAGTTCCAGCGGGGTTTACACCGGGGAGCTGTTTTTT
16	TRBD1	NA	TRBV27	TRBJ2-7	CASRQFGTGGSYEQYF	TGTGCCAGCAGGCAATTCGGGACAGGGGGGTCCTACGAGCAGTACTTC
12	TRBD1	NA	TRBV10-2	TRBJ1-1	CASMTGQAEAFF	TGCGCCAGCATGACGGGACAGGCTGAAGCTTTCTTT
17	TRBD1	NA	TRBV5-6	TRBJ1-2	CASSLVGQGYSNYGYTF	TGTGCCAGCAGCTTGGTGGGACAGGGATACTCTAACTATGGCTACACCTTC
14	NA	once	TRBV18	TRBJ1-3	CASSPKRGGNTIYF	TGTGCCAGCTCACCAAAGAGAGGTGGAAACACCATATATTTT
15	TRBD1	NA	TRBV30	TRBJ1-5	CAWSADRGQGQPQHF	TGTGCCTGGAGCGCGGACAGGGGGCAAGGTCAGCCCCAGCATTTT
15	NA	few	TRBV6-5	TRBJ1-2	CASISRPLGENGYTF	TGTGCCAGCATCTCACGCCCTTTGGGGGAGAATGGCTACACCTTC
12	NA	NA	TRBV6-5	TRBJ2-7	CASRGGGYEQYF	TGTGCCAGCAGGGGGGGTGGCTACGAGCAGTACTTC
15	NA	NA	TRBV5-6	TRBJ2-2	CASSSLGPNTGELFF	TGTGCCAGCAGCTCGCTCGGCCCCAACACCGGGGAGCTGTTTTTT
14	TRBD1	once	TRBV28	TRBJ1-4	CASNSDRGNEKLFF	TGTGCCAGCAATTCGGACAGGGGTAATGAAAAACTGTTTTTT
15	TRBD1	NA	TRBV6-2/TRBV6-3	TRBJ2-1	CASSPGQGINDEQFF	TGTGCCAGCAGTCCGGGACAGGGGATTAATGATGAGCAGTTCTTC
14	NA	NA	TRBV5-8	TRBJ2-1	CAAYGSPSYNEQFF	TGTGCCGCCTACGGGTCCCCCTCCTACAATGAGCAGTTCTTC
16	TRBD1	once	TRBV6-5	TRBJ1-5	CASSYSREGAGQPQHF	TGTGCCAGCAGTTACTCAAGGGAGGGGGCAGGACAGCCCCAGCATTTT
15	NA	NA	TRBV19	TRBJ1-1	CASSVTGTSNTEAFF	TGTGCCAGTAGTGTGACCGGGACTTCGAACACTGAAGCTTTCTTT
13	NA	NA	TRBV29-1	TRBJ1-2	CSVADRPNYGYTF	TGCAGCGTTGCGGACAGACCAAACTATGGCTACACCTTC
14	NA	NA	TRBV5-1	TRBJ1-2	CASSPATANYGYTF	TGCGCCAGCAGCCCGGCGACAGCTAACTATGGCTACACCTTC
16	TRBD1	NA	TRBV30	TRBJ2-7	CAWSLSLGQGKDEQYF	TGTGCCTGGAGCTTAAGTTTGGGACAGGGGAAGGACGAGCAGTACTTC
16	NA	NA	TRBV19	TRBJ1-5	CASSIEAGSRNQPQHF	TGTGCCAGTAGTATCGAGGCAGGGTCCCGCAATCAGCCCCAGCATTTT
15	TRBD1	NA	TRBV5-4	TRBJ2-7	CASSQRTGGTYEQYF	TGTGCCAGCAGCCAACGGACAGGGGGGACCTACGAGCAGTACTTC
14	NA	NA	TRBV5-1	TRBJ1-2	CASSPGGTAYGYTF	TGCGCCAGCAGCCCTGGGGGGACGGCATATGGCTACACCTTC
15	TRBD2	NA	TRBV4-2	TRBJ2-5	CASSQVGGAQETQYF	TGTGCCAGCAGCCAAGTGGGAGGGGCCCAAGAGACCCAGTACTTC
11	NA	NA	TRBV2	TRBJ2-1	CASSGYNEQFF	TGTGCCAGCAGTGGTTACAATGAGCAGTTCTTC
13	NA	NA	TRBV6-1	TRBJ1-5	CASSERNNQPQHF	TGTGCCAGCAGTGAGCGGAACAATCAGCCCCAGCATTTT
13	NA	NA	TRBV19	TRBJ1-2	CASQTGLLYGYTF	TGTGCCAGTCAAACCGGCCTGCTCTATGGCTACACCTTC